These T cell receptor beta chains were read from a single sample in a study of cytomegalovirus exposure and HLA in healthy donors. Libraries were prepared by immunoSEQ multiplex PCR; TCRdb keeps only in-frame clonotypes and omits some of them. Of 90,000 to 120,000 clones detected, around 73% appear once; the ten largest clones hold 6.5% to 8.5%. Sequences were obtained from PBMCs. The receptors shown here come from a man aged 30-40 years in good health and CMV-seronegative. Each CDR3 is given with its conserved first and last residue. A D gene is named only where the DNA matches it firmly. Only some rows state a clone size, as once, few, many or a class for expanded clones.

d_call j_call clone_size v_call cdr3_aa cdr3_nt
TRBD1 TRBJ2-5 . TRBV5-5 CASSLAGTGEETQYF TGTGCCAGCAGCTTGGCAGGGACAGGCGAAGAGACCCAGTACTTC
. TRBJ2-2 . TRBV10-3 CAISVVWTPNTGELFF TGTGCCATCAGTGTAGTCTGGACACCGAACACCGGGGAGCTGTTTTTT
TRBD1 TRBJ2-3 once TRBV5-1 CASSGDRGTDTQYF TGCGCCAGCAGCGGGGACAGGGGCACAGATACGCAGTATTTT
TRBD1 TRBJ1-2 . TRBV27 CASSLAGQNYGYTF TGTGCCAGCAGTTTAGCGGGACAGAACTATGGCTACACCTTC
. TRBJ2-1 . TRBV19 CASSPGWVLNEQFF TGTGCCAGTAGTCCGGGATGGGTGCTCAATGAGCAGTTCTTC
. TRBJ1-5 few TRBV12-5 CASGLALNALNYQPQHF TGTGCTAGTGGTTTAGCACTTAATGCATTGAACTATCAGCCCCAGCATTTT
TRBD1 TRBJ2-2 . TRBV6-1 CASSFNRGGTGELFF TGTGCCAGCAGCTTCAACAGGGGTGGAACCGGGGAGCTGTTTTTT
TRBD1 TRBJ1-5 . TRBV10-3 CAISTGGTQPQHF TGTGCCATCAGCACAGGGGGCACACAGCCCCAGCATTTT
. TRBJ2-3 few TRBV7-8 CASSPWRDTDTQYF TGTGCCAGCAGCCCCTGGCGGGACACAGATACGCAGTATTTT
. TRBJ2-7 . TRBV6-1 CASYDRDSSYEQYF TGTGCCAGCTATGACCGGGACTCCTCCTACGAGCAGTACTTC
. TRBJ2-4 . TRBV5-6 CASSYTGLRDIQYF TGTGCCAGCAGCTATACAGGGTTGCGTGACATTCAGTACTTC
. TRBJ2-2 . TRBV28 CASSLARDTHTGELFF TGTGCCAGCAGTTTAGCCCGGGACACCCACACCGGGGAGCTGTTTTTT
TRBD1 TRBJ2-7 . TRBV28 CASRINRGGGEQYF TGTGCCAGCAGAATCAACAGGGGTGGAGGCGAGCAGTACTTC
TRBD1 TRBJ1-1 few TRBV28 CASRFEDRGLNTEAFF TGTGCCAGCAGATTCGAGGACAGGGGGTTGAACACTGAAGCTTTCTTT
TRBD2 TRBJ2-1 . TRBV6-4 CASSDWGGSPGNEQFF TGTGCCAGCAGTGACTGGGGGGGTTCCCCGGGAAATGAGCAGTTCTTC
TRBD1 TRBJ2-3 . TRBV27 CASSRTGGYSTDTQYF TGTGCCAGCAGCCGGACAGGGGGCTACAGCACAGATACGCAGTATTTT
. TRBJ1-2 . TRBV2 CASTWGQGAYGYTF TGTGCCAGCACTTGGGGGCAGGGAGCCTATGGCTACACCTTC
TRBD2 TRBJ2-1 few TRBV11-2 CASSMWASTSGHNEQFF TGTGCCAGCAGCATGTGGGCGTCCACTAGCGGTCACAATGAGCAGTTCTTC
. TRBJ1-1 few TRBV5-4 CASSGQSEAFF TGTGCCAGCAGCGGACAGAGTGAAGCTTTCTTT
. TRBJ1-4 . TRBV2 CASSNGQVVNEKLFF TGTGCCAGCAGTAACGGACAAGTGGTTAATGAAAAACTGTTTTTT
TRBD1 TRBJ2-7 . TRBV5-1 CASSWARTGVYEQYF TGCGCCAGCAGCTGGGCGCGGACAGGGGTGTACGAGCAGTACTTC
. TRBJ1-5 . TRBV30 CAWKNFGSSNQPQHF TGTGCCTGGAAAAATTTCGGGAGTAGCAATCAGCCCCAGCATTTT
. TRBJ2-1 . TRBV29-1 CSVDVGGQYNEQFF TGCAGCGTTGACGTGGGGGGGCAGTACAATGAGCAGTTCTTC
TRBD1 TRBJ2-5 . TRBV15 CATSRAQGFQETQYF TGTGCCACCAGCAGAGCACAGGGGTTTCAAGAGACCCAGTACTTC
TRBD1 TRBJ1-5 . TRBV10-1 CASRTGGSNQPQHF TGCGCCAGCAGAACAGGGGGGTCCAATCAGCCCCAGCATTTT
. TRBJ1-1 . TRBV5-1 CASSGQGFNTEAFF TGCGCCAGCAGCGGTCAGGGCTTTAACACTGAAGCTTTCTTT
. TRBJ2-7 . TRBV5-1 CASSLSREVLAAYEQYF TGCGCCAGCAGCTTAAGCAGGGAGGTCTTGGCGGCCTACGAGCAGTACTTC
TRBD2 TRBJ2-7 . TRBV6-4 CASSESSGSSYEQYF TGTGCCAGCAGTGAGTCTAGCGGGAGCTCCTACGAGCAGTACTTC
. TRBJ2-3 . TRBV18 CASSPVTSTDTQYF TGTGCCAGCTCACCAGTTACTAGCACAGATACGCAGTATTTT
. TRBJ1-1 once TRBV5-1 CASSFNQDTEAFF TGCGCCAGCAGCTTTAATCAGGACACTGAAGCTTTCTTT
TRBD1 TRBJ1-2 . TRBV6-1 CASSEELGQREF TGTGCCAGCAGTGAGGAGTTGGGACAGAGGGAATTC
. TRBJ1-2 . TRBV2 CASSEYRSRDGYTF TGTGCCAGCAGTGAGTACAGGAGTAGGGATGGCTACACCTTC
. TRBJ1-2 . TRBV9 CASSANSQIHTF TGTGCCAGCAGCGCCAACTCACAGATCCACACCTTC
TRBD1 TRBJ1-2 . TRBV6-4 CASSVTPTGGYYGYTF TGTGCCAGCAGTGTCACCCCGACAGGGGGGTACTATGGCTACACCTTC
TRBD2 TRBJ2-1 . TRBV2 CASSMGLAGGGEQFF TGTGCCAGCAGTATGGGACTAGCGGGAGGTGGTGAGCAGTTCTTC
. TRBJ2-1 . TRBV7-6 CASSSRTYNEQFF TGTGCCAGCAGCTCCAGAACCTACAATGAGCAGTTCTTC
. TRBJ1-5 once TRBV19 CASKQDSNQPQHF TGTGCCAGTAAGCAAGATAGCAATCAGCCCCAGCATTTT
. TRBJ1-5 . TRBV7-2 CASSRSSNQPQHF TGTGCCAGCAGTAGGAGTAGCAATCAGCCCCAGCATTTT
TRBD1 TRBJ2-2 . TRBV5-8 CASSFSGGSRELFF TGTGCCAGCAGCTTCTCAGGGGGTTCCAGGGAGCTGTTTTTT
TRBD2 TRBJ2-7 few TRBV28 CASSDPRGESYEQYF TGTGCCAGCAGTGACCCACGGGGGGAATCCTACGAGCAGTACTTC
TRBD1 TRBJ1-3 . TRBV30 CAWSPDRATGNTIYF TGTGCCTGGAGTCCGGACAGGGCCACTGGAAACACCATATATTTT
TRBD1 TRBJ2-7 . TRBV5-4 CASSGGGQGVFEQYF TGTGCCAGCAGCGGGGGAGGACAGGGCGTCTTCGAGCAGTACTTC
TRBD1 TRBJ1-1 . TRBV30 CAWSGPGTGGFGAFF TGTGCCTGGAGTGGGCCAGGGACAGGGGGGTTTGGGGCTTTCTTT
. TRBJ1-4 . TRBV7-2 CASSLSQVATNEKLFF TGTGCCAGCAGCTTATCACAGGTTGCAACTAATGAAAAACTGTTTTTT
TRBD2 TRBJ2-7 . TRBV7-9 CASSFRQGGEQYF TGTGCCAGCAGCTTTCGGCAGGGAGGGGAGCAGTACTTC
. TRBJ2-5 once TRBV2 CASLVAETQYF TGTGCCAGCCTAGTGGCGGAGACCCAGTACTTC
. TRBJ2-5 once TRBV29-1 CSVQGPETQYF TGCAGCGTACAGGGTCCAGAGACCCAGTACTTC
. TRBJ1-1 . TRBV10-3 CAISETGMNTEAFF TGTGCCATCAGTGAAACAGGAATGAACACTGAAGCTTTCTTT
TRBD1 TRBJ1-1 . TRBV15 CATSREGGLDTEAFF TGTGCCACCAGCAGGGAAGGGGGCCTGGACACTGAAGCTTTCTTT
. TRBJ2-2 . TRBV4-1 CASSLSHRFRMAGELFF TGCGCCAGCAGCCTAAGCCACAGGTTTAGGATGGCCGGGGAGCTGTTTTTT
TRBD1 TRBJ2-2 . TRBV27 CASSSPGQPSNTGELFF TGTGCCAGCAGTTCCCCGGGACAGCCTTCGAACACCGGGGAGCTGTTTTTT